These 31 T cell receptor beta chains came from one sample sequenced in a study of T cells in Graves' hyperthyroidism and ophthalmopathy. TCR beta CDR3 regions were amplified from RNA transcripts. RT-PCR in the first round (using the HTBI primer set) targeted the TCR CDR3. TCRdb redid the calling of the multiplex PCR reads with MiXCR, one entry per CDR3 protein. The repertoire consists of some 800,000 distinct CDR3 sequences, with about 38% occurring once and the leading ten covering 7% to 10%. The sequenced material came from blood. These receptor sequences come from a man in his late teens or twenties with Graves' hyperthyroidism.

The chain couples TRBV5-4 to TRBJ1-6; a weak D match, TRBD1 (6 bases). The V and J ends lost 3 bases and 7 bases respectively, with 11 bases between them. Germline loops: CDR1 SGHNT, CDR2 YYREEE (reference sequence). The CDR3 is made up of 14 amino acids. For the CDR3, the DNA is TGTGCCAGCAGCTCCGGGACAACAAATTCACCCCTCCACTTT. This sequence encodes CASSSGTTNSPLHF.

This clonotype was observed at least ten times. The chain links TRBV14 to TRBJ2-5; 7 positions match TRBD1. Germline V lookup: CDR1 SGHDN, CDR2 FVKESK. The CDR3 covers 14 residues. The ends lost 4 bases at V and 2 bases at J; junction bases unmatched: 4. The DNA for the CDR3 is TGTGCCAGCAGCCTCTCGACAGGGCAAGAGACCCAGTACTTC. Protein: CASSLSTGQETQYF.

The chain carries TRBV6-5 and TRBJ2-7; D may match TRBD1 or TRBD2 (5 bases each). This CDR3 contains 15 residues. The V and J ends lost 4 bases and 5 bases respectively, with 18 bases between them. The germline CDR1 and CDR2 sequences are MNHEY and SVGAGI. CDR3 amino acids: CASSLSFGDGNEQYF. CDR3 nucleotide sequence: TGTGCCAGCAGTTTATCCTTCGGGGACGGGAACGAGCAGTACTTC.

This clonotype was counted a few times. The J gene is TRBJ2-5, the V gene TRBV2, with 15 bases lining up with TRBD2. Per the germline V gene, CDR1 is SNHLY and CDR2 is FYNNEI. J gave up 1 base and V 5 bases, and 8 bases lay outside the gene matches. This CDR3 comprises 18 residues. CDR3 DNA sequence: TGTGCCAGCAGTCCGGGACTAGCGGGGGGATCCCTCCAAGAGACCCAGTACTTC. Protein product: CASSPGLAGGSLQETQYF. Variable domain in full (rest from reference TRBV2 and TRBJ2-5): EPEVTQTPSHQVTQMGQEVILRCVPISNHLYFYWYRQILGQKVEFLVSFYNNEISEKSEIFDDQFSVERPDGSNFTLKIRSTKLEDSAMYFCASSPGLAGGSLQETQYFGPGTRLLVL.

The chain combines TRBV11-2 with TRBJ2-7; D tentatively fits TRBD1 or TRBD2 (6 bases each). Germline V gene sequence: CDR1 SGHAT, CDR2 FQNNGV. Trimming shortened V by 6 bases and J by 5 bases, and 17 bases separated the two germline ends. This CDR3 has 14 residues. CDR3 sequence reads: CASSYWGATNEQYF. CDR3 nucleotides: TGTGCCAGCAGTTATTGGGGGGCGACTAACGAGCAGTACTTC.

This clonotype was counted only a few times. Sequence at one end of the junction differs from germline and may be a read error. The genes are TRBV7-7 and TRBJ2-5, with TRBD2 matching over 9 bases. The CDR3 is 17 amino acids. The germline V gene has CDR1 SSHAT and CDR2 FNYEAQ (reference sequence). The DNA of the CDR3 is TGTGCTAGCAGCTTAGGAGGTTCGACTAGCGGCCAAGAGACCCAGTACTTC. Protein sequence: CASSLGGSTSGQETQYF.

This clonotype was seen ten or more times. V usage is TRBV10-3 and J usage is TRBJ1-1; D gene unclear. This CDR3 region has 12 residues. Trimming cost V 11 bases and J 5 bases, with 15 bases left between them. The germline CDR1 and CDR2 sequences are ENHRY and SYGVKD. CDR3 nucleotide sequence: TGTGCCTTCCGGGCCCCGGGGACTGAAGCTTTCTTT. Amino acids: CAFRAPGTEAFF.

This clonotype occurred a few times. The rearrangement uses TRBV9 and TRBJ2-5, with D tentatively TRBD1 or TRBD2 (6 bases each). This CDR3 region has 15 residues. Trimming pared 3 bases from V and 3 bases from J, leaving 15 bases between. The germline V gene encodes CDR1 SGDLS and CDR2 YYNGEE. In DNA form, the CDR3 reads TGTGCCAGCAGCGAGCGCTGGGGGGCGAAAGAGACCCAGTACTTC. Translating gives CASSERWGAKETQYF.

The chain couples TRBV7-2 to TRBJ2-7; 7 bases align to TRBD2. The length of the CDR3 is 13 residues. The V and J ends lost 3 bases and 4 bases, in that order; junction bases with no gene match: 3. The V gene's germline CDR1 is SGHTA and CDR2 FQGNSA. CDR3 amino acids: CASSLQGLYEQYF. The CDR3 region has the DNA TGTGCCAGCAGCTTGCAGGGACTATACGAGCAGTACTTC.

The V and J genes are TRBV5-8 and TRBJ1-1; 8 bases align to TRBD1. This CDR3 has 15 residues. From germline, CDR1 is SGHTS and CDR2 YDEGEE. The V gene end was trimmed by 2 bases and the J gene end by 11 bases; junction bases not matched to a gene: 14. CDR3 sequence reads: CASSFEGQGSRMAFF. DNA of the CDR3: TGTGCCAGCAGCTTCGAAGGACAGGGTAGTAGGATGGCTTTCTTT.

The chain is built from TRBV15 and TRBJ2-5, with 8 bases fitting TRBD1. The CDR3 contains 15 residues. J gave up 4 bases and V 3 bases, and 7 bases lay outside the gene matches. Germline lookup yields CDR1 LNHNV and CDR2 YYDKDF (reference sequence). For the CDR3, the DNA is TGTGCCACCAGCAGCGTGACAGGGGAAGGAGAGACCCAGTACTTC. It specifies CATSSVTGEGETQYF.

A word on this clonotype: Without the conserved terminal phenylalanine or tryptophan, this CDR3 likely stems from a read error. V and J are TRBV29-1 and TRBJ1-1; no firm D call. V shed 3 bases and J shed 6 bases, with 8 bases lying between them. This CDR3 is built from 11 residues. Germline CDR1 is SQVTM and CDR2 is ANQGSEA. CDR3 bases: TGCAGCGTTGAGGGAGAGGCTGAAGCTTTCCTT. It encodes CSVEGEAEAFL.

In regard to this clonotype: A clone one base away is much larger, so this may be a read error. The chain uses TRBV5-2 and TRBJ1-1; TRBD1 is taken as the D call from the table, unchecked against the DNA. TRBV5-2 is flagged as a pseudogene. The CDR3 runs to 18 residues. CDR3 DNA: TGTGCCAGCAAAGGGCAGGTCGGAGCCCTGGGGATAGGCACTGAAGCTTTCTTT. Translation gives CASKGQVGALGIGTEAFF.

On this clonotype itself: At one boundary the junction diverges from the germline segment, which might be a read error. The J gene is TRBJ1-1, the V gene TRBV5-1; no reliable D call. The V gene's germline CDR1 is SGHRS and CDR2 YFSETQ. CDR3 length: 12 residues. The CDR3 nucleotides read TGCGTCAGCAGCCCCATGAACACTGAAGCTTTCTTT. Residues: CVSSPMNTEAFF.

This clonotype was counted at least ten times. The V and J genes are TRBV7-9 and TRBJ1-4, with 8 bases lining up with TRBD1. Germline V gene data show CDR1 as SEHNR and CDR2 as FQNEAQ (reference sequence). This CDR3 comprises 15 residues. Trimming at V came to 5 bases and at J to 8 bases, leaving 10 bases not matched to a gene. CDR3 bases: TGTGCCAGCAGCGCAGAGACAGGGGACGGAGAAAAACTGTTTTTT. Its translation is CASSAETGDGEKLFF.

This clonotype was detected ten times or more. The J gene is TRBJ1-4, the V gene TRBV5-5; the D is unclear. CDR1 is SGHKS and CDR2 is YYEKEE in the germline V gene (reference sequence). This CDR3 has 14 amino acids. V lost 4 bases and J 4 bases, leaving 11 bases between the germline ends. Here the CDR3 DNA reads TGTGCCAGCAGCAGACGGGTAAATAATGAAAAACTGTTTTTT. This gives the protein CASSRRVNNEKLFF.

With respect to this clonotype: Sequence at one end of the junction differs from germline and may be a read error. The rearrangement uses TRBV7-4 and TRBJ2-7, with 8 bases aligning to TRBD2. Germline CDR1 and CDR2: SGHVT and SQSDAQ. This CDR3 comprises 14 residues. CDR3 sequence: CASSSTGGSSEQHF. DNA of the CDR3: TGTGCCAGCAGCTCAACGGGGGGGTCGTCCGAGCAGCACTTC.

This sequence joins TRBV2 and TRBJ2-6, with D unclear. Germline V gene sequence: CDR1 SNHLY, CDR2 FYNNEI. CDR3 length: 16 residues. V was clipped by 5 bases and J by 2 bases, with 13 bases between them. CDR3 loop: CASSLWADTGANVLTF. The CDR3 DNA reads as TGTGCCAGCAGTTTATGGGCTGATACTGGGGCCAACGTCCTGACTTTC.

The rearrangement links TRBV3-1 to TRBJ1-2; D gene uncertain. The CDR3 sequence is 14 residues long. The V gene's germline CDR1 is LGHDT and CDR2 YNNKEL (reference sequence). Deletions cut 4 bases from V and 8 bases from J, with 17 bases between. The DNA for the CDR3 is TGTGCCAGCAGCCCCCGGACTCTCGGCGAGGGCTACACCTTC. Its translation is CASSPRTLGEGYTF.

This chain connects TRBV7-2 to TRBJ2-3; 9 bases fit TRBD2. The V and J ends lost 2 bases and 6 bases, in that order; junction bases with no gene match: 9. The CDR3 is made up of 16 amino acids. From germline, CDR1 is SGHTA and CDR2 FQGNSA. The CDR3, as DNA: TGTGCCAGCAGCTTACTGACTAGCGGCAGTGGGGATACGCAGTATTTT. Residues: CASSLLTSGSGDTQYF.

This clonotype has a handful of counts. This chain joins TRBV7-9 and TRBJ2-7; 7 bases line up with TRBD1. The germline V gene encodes CDR1 SEHNR and CDR2 FQNEAQ (reference sequence). V shed 6 bases, J shed 2 bases, and the junction held 7 bases outside the gene matches. This CDR3 is built from 14 residues. The CDR3 DNA is TGTGCCAGCAGTGAACAGGGACAGACCTACGAGCAGTACTTC. It codes for CASSEQGQTYEQYF. Filled out from reference TRBV7-9 and TRBJ2-7, the complete variable domain reads DTGVSQNPRHKITKRGQNVTFRCDPISEHNRLYWYRQTLGQGPEFLTYFQNEAQLEKSRLLSDRFSAERPKGSFSTLEIQRTEQGDSAMYLCASSEQGQTYEQYFGPGTRLTVT.

This clonotype was detected only a few times. This sequence joins TRBV4-3 and TRBJ2-7; D gene uncertain. Deletions cut 0 bases from V and 3 bases from J, with 6 bases between. CDR1 is LGHNA and CDR2 is YSLEER in the germline V gene. The length of the CDR3 is 13 residues. DNA of the CDR3: TGCGCCAGCAGCCAAGATTTCGGCTACGAGCAGTACTTC. Amino acids: CASSQDFGYEQYF.

This clonotype was observed once. The J gene is TRBJ1-2, the V gene TRBV29-1; D may be TRBD1 (6 bases). CDR1 is SQVTM and CDR2 is ANQGSEA in the germline V gene. Between the trimmed V and J ends, which lost 0 bases and 7 bases, there was a span of 15 bases. The CDR3 extends over 14 amino acids. CDR3 bases: TGCAGCGTTGAAGAGTCACCAGGGGCGGGTGGCTACACCTTC. Its translation: CSVEESPGAGGYTF.

The sample holds one count of this clonotype. The chain couples TRBV7-1 to TRBJ1-3; 9 nucleotides align to TRBD1. TRBV7-1 is noted as an ORF with a role that remains uncertain. V shed 1 base and J 7 bases; nucleotides not matched to a gene: 5. This CDR3 contains 15 residues. The chain's CDR3 is CASSSVAGQGNTIYF. The DNA for the CDR3 is TGTGCCAGCAGCTCAGTCGCGGGACAGGGCAACACCATATATTTT.

This clonotype was seen only once. CDR3 amino acids: CASKAGGYGYTF. CDR3 bases: TGCGCCAGCAAAGCAGGCGGCTATGGCTACACCTTC. The V gene is TRBV5-1, the J gene TRBJ1-2; no clear D. Germline values: CDR1 SGHRS, CDR2 YFSETQ. The CDR3 sequence is 12 residues long. V lost 6 bases to trimming and J lost 4 bases, with 10 bases between them.

This clonotype was counted many times. The rearrangement joins TRBV7-9 to TRBJ2-7; maybe TRBD1 (6 bases). Looked up from germline, CDR1 is SEHNR and CDR2 is FQNEAQ (reference sequence). V lost 7 bases and J lost 4, with 11 bases in between. The CDR3 sequence is 12 residues long. Here the CDR3 reads CASTQQGYEQYF. CDR3 in DNA: TGTGCCAGCACTCAACAGGGTTACGAGCAGTACTTC.

This clonotype has more than one count but fewer than ten. V usage is TRBV7-6 and J usage is TRBJ2-5; D may be TRBD2 (6 bases). The CDR3 consists of 14 residues. Germline CDR1 and CDR2: SGHVS and FNYEAQ. V lost 6 bases and J lost 5, with 16 bases in between. The CDR3 here is CASSPDRERETQYF. In DNA form, the CDR3 reads TGTGCCAGCAGTCCCGACCGGGAGAGGGAGACCCAGTACTTC.

The CDR3 DNA follows: TGTGCCAGCAGCTTAGCGGGGACAGGGACCTCCTACGAGCAGTACTTC. This sequence encodes CASSLAGTGTSYEQYF. V is TRBV11-1 and J is TRBJ2-7, with 9 bases lining up with TRBD1. Germline V CDR1 and CDR2: SGHAT, FQDESV (reference sequence). V gave up 0 bases and J gave up 0 bases; unmatched junction bases: 3. The CDR3 is 16 amino acids.

This chain connects TRBV2 to TRBJ2-7; 8 bases are a match to TRBD1. The CDR3 sequence is 17 residues long. The trim removed 4 bases at V and 2 bases at J, leaving 13 bases unmatched. The V gene's germline CDR1 is SNHLY and CDR2 FYNNEI. The CDR3 DNA sequence: TGTGCCAGCAGTGTAAGGCCGCAGGACAGGGACACCTACGAGCAGTACTTC. It specifies CASSVRPQDRDTYEQYF.

The table lists this clonotype with a few counts. This chain links TRBV7-9 with TRBJ1-1, with a weak D call TRBD1 (6 bases). The CDR3 extends over 13 amino acids. CDR1 is SEHNR and CDR2 is FQNEAQ in the germline V gene (reference sequence). V was clipped by 4 bases and J by 10 bases, with 16 bases between them. CDR3 region: CASSSGGAEGAFF. The CDR3 DNA reads TGTGCCAGCAGCTCCGGGGGGGCGGAAGGAGCTTTCTTT. Combining the CDR3 with reference TRBV7-9 and TRBJ1-1 gives the whole variable domain DTGVSQNPRHKITKRGQNVTFRCDPISEHNRLYWYRQTLGQGPEFLTYFQNEAQLEKSRLLSDRFSAERPKGSFSTLEIQRTEQGDSAMYLCASSSGGAEGAFFGQGTRLTVV.

The genes are TRBV11-2 and TRBJ2-7; D possibly matches TRBD1 or TRBD2 (5 bases each). The CDR3 spans 15 residues. Germline CDR1 is SGHAT and CDR2 is FQNNGV. V was trimmed by 5 bases and J by 7 bases, leaving 21 bases between them. CDR3 in amino acids: CASSPPNRSTGEQYF. The CDR3 coding sequence is TGTGCCAGCAGCCCCCCCAACAGGAGTACGGGGGAGCAGTACTTC.